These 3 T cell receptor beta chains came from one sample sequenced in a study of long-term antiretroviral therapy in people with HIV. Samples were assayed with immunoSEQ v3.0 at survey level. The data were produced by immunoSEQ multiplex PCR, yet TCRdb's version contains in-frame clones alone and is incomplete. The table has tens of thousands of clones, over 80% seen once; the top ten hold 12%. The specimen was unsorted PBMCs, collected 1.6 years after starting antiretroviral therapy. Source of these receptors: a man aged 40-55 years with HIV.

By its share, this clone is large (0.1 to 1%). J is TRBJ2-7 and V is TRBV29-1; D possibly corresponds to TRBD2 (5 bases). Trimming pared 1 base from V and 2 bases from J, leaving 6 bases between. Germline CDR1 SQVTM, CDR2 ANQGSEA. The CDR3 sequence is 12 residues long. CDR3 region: CSVEAGTYEQYF. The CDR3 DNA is TGCAGCGTTGAAGCCGGGACCTACGAGCAGTACTTC.

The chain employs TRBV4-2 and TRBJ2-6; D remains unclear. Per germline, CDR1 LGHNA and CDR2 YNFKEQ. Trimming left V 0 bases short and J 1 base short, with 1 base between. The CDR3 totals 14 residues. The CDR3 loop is CASSQDSGANVLTF. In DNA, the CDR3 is TGTGCCAGCAGCCAAGATTCTGGGGCCAACGTCCTGACTTTC.

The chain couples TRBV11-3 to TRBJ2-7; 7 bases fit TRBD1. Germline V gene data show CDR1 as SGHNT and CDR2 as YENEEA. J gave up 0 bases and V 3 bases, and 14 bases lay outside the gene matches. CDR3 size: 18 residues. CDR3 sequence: CASSFEYSGTEDSYEQYF. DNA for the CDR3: TGTGCCAGCAGCTTTGAATATTCCGGGACAGAGGACTCCTACGAGCAGTACTTC.